This T cell receptor beta chain was documented in a study of blood T cell repertoires in COVID-19. The overall study: COVID-19 samples collected from the United States, Italy and Spain covered acute and convalescent phases. Sources were T cells, B-cell-depleted T cells, or PBMCs; the material itself was cDNA or gDNA.

Per germline, CDR1 LGHDT and CDR2 YNNKEL (reference sequence). This CDR3 region has 13 residues. V was shortened by 2 bases and J by 6 bases, with 9 bases between the two germline ends. As originally analysed: Amplification of reference gene primers was used by the study to estimate nucleated cell counts. Some clones are missing from TCRdb's copy, which holds only in-frame ones; the method was immunoSEQ multiplex PCR. V and J calls and clone size are given by that table; D and trimming were obtained from the DNA. The sample lists 150,000 to 200,000 clones, 80% to 90% occurring once. The sequence was obtained from a young man with active or convalescent COVID-19. The chain is built from TRBV3-1 (or the pseudogene TRBV3-2) and TRBJ2-3, with D perhaps matching TRBD2 (5 bases). The sample was peripheral blood. CDR3 amino acids: CASSQRGLDTQYF. In DNA form, the CDR3 reads TGTGCCAGCAGCCAACGGGGTTTGGATACGCAGTATTTT.